Below are 18 T cell receptor beta chains sequenced from a single sample in a study of blood T cell repertoires in COVID-19. Data came from immunoSEQ multiplex PCR; TCRdb stores just in-frame clones and leaves some out. The table includes around 180,000 clones, 65% to 80% detected once. The source material was PBMCs or T cells enriched from blood (not recorded which). Source of these receptors: a woman aged 45-59 years with acute COVID-19.

This clone appeared a few times. V gene TRBV12-3 or TRBV12-4 combines with J gene TRBJ1-2; D is ambiguous. Trimming shortened V by 10 bases and J by 7 bases, and 16 bases separated the two germline ends. This CDR3 region has 12 residues. DNA for the CDR3: TGTGCCATCCTCCGTCTATCGGGTGGCTACACCTTC. As protein: CAILRLSGGYTF.

The chain links TRBV13 to TRBJ1-2; 7 bases align to TRBD1. The CDR3 consists of 14 residues. Germline V gives CDR1 PRHDT, CDR2 FYEKMQ (reference sequence). The trim removed 0 bases at V and 6 bases at J, leaving 4 bases unmatched. DNA for the CDR3: TGTGCCAGCAGCTTAGGGGCAGGGGGAGATGGCTACACCTTC. Translated: CASSLGAGGDGYTF.

The genes are TRBV27 and TRBJ1-1, with 12 bases aligning to TRBD1. The CDR3 extends over 17 amino acids. Trimming removed 6 bases from V and 2 bases from J; junction bases left unmatched: 10. In germline, CDR1 is MNHEY, CDR2 SMNVEV (reference sequence). The CDR3 DNA reads TGTGCCAGCAGGAAGCCGGGACAGGGGGCGGAAAACACTGAAGCTTTCTTT. This sequence encodes CASRKPGQGAENTEAFF.

The chain combines TRBV6-2 or TRBV6-3 with TRBJ2-3; no clear D. Per the germline V gene, CDR1 is MNHEY and CDR2 is SVGEGT. V lost 7 bases and J 4 bases, leaving 18 bases between the germline ends. This CDR3 spans 15 amino acids. The CDR3 loop is CASNPEMMSADTQYF. The CDR3 bases are TGTGCCAGCAACCCCGAAATGATGAGCGCAGATACGCAGTATTTT.

V and J are TRBV15 and TRBJ1-1, with D hard to call. CDR1 and CDR2 from the germline V gene are LNHNV and YYDKDF (reference sequence). The CDR3 contains 13 residues. Trimming took 0 bases from V and 3 from J, leaving 5 bases between them. CDR3 sequence reads: CATSRERYTEAFF. CDR3 DNA sequence: TGTGCCACCAGCAGAGAACGGTACACTGAAGCTTTCTTT.

This clone was seen a handful of times. The chain uses TRBV9 and TRBJ2-5, with TRBD2 identical over 10 bases. CDR1 SGDLS and CDR2 YYNGEE come from the germline V gene. V trimming: 4 bases; J trimming: 0 bases; junction bases outside the gene matches: 6. The length of the CDR3 is 16 residues. As DNA, the CDR3 is TGTGCCAGCAGCCCTCGACTAGCGGGTCACCAAGAGACCCAGTACTTC. Translation gives CASSPRLAGHQETQYF.

The genes are TRBV7-2 and TRBJ1-1; D is perhaps TRBD1 (5 bases). Deletions cut 3 bases from V and 5 bases from J, with 13 bases between. Germline V lookup: CDR1 SGHTA, CDR2 FQGNSA. The CDR3 is made up of 14 amino acids. The CDR3 coding sequence is TGTGCCAGCAGCTTTCCGGATCGGGGGACTGAAGCTTTCTTT. It codes for CASSFPDRGTEAFF.

This chain uses TRBV28 with TRBJ1-1; 9 bases align to TRBD1. Germline V CDR1 and CDR2: MDHEN, SYDVKM. Losses at the gene ends were 4 bases for V and 11 bases for J; bases not matched to a gene: 17. This CDR3 comprises 16 residues. As DNA, the CDR3 is TGTGCCAGCAGTTCTCCTCCGGGACAGGGATTATCGGACGCTTTCTTT. Amino acid sequence: CASSSPPGQGLSDAFF.

The chain uses TRBV3-1 (or the pseudogene TRBV3-2) and TRBJ1-2; TRBD1 is a possible D gene (5 bases). The V end was cut by 1 base, the J end by 3 bases, with 6 bases between. The CDR3 has 13 amino acids. Germline V gene sequence: CDR1 LGHDT, CDR2 YNNKEL (reference sequence). The CDR3, as DNA: TGTGCCAGCAGCCAAGCAGGGCACTATGGCTACACCTTC. Its translation: CASSQAGHYGYTF.

The rearrangement links TRBV7-6 to TRBJ2-1; 9 bases are a match to TRBD2. Unmatched junction bases numbered 9, after V lost 5 bases and J lost 1 base. Germline CDR1 reads SGHVS; CDR2 reads FNYEAQ. The CDR3 is 17 amino acids. DNA for the CDR3: TGTGCCAGCAGCCCTCGGTTAGCGGGGGTGTCCTACAATGAGCAGTTCTTC. Its translation: CASSPRLAGVSYNEQFF.

This chain joins TRBV5-1 and TRBJ2-3; possible D gene TRBD1, 6 bases. The CDR3 covers 14 residues. V lost 7 bases and J lost 2, with 14 bases in between. In germline, CDR1 is SGHRS, CDR2 YFSETQ. CDR3 protein: CASPTGSVTDTQYF. CDR3 coding DNA: TGCGCCAGCCCAACAGGGTCTGTCACAGATACGCAGTATTTT.

The gene calls are TRBV2 and TRBJ2-1; the match to TRBD1 covers 7 bases. The germline gives CDR1 SNHLY, CDR2 FYNNEI. The CDR3 extends over 17 amino acids. The J segment lost 7 bases and the V segment lost 6 bases, leaving 18 bases of the junction unmatched. The CDR3, as DNA: TGTGCCAGCAGCCCCGAGGGGGCCAGGGACCCATTAAATGAGCAGTTCTTC. Protein: CASSPEGARDPLNEQFF.

The chain joins TRBV18 to TRBJ2-7; tentative D call: TRBD1 (5 bases). This CDR3 region has 15 residues. Germline V gives CDR1 KGHSH, CDR2 LQKENI. V lost 5 bases and J lost 1, with 15 bases in between. CDR3: CASSLRQGNSYEQYV. The CDR3 DNA is TGTGCCAGCTCATTGCGGCAGGGTAATTCCTACGAGCAGTACGTC.

The chain links TRBV7-3 to TRBJ1-2; TRBD1 matches at 7 bases. The V and J ends lost 2 bases and 7 bases, in that order; junction bases with no gene match: 4. This CDR3 is built from 13 residues. CDR1 and CDR2 from the germline V gene are SGHTA and FQGTGA. The CDR3 loop reads CASSLEGAGGYTF. In nucleotides, the CDR3 is TGTGCCAGCAGCTTAGAGGGGGCGGGTGGCTACACCTTC.

This clone was counted many times. The chain is built from TRBV11-3 and TRBJ2-2, with a possible D match to TRBD1 (6 bases). CDR3 size: 15 residues. The V end was cut by 2 bases, the J end by 4 bases, with 11 bases between. CDR1 is SGHNT and CDR2 is YENEEA in the germline V gene. CDR3 DNA: TGTGCCAGCAGCTTATCCGGACAGAGCACCGGGGAGCTGTTTTTT. As protein: CASSLSGQSTGELFF.

The gene calls are TRBV5-4 and TRBJ2-7; no firm D call. Germline CDR1 SGHNT, CDR2 YYREEE (reference sequence). The V and J ends lost 5 bases and 1 base respectively, with 7 bases between them. CDR3 size: 12 residues. This chain's CDR3 is CASSPTSYEQYV. CDR3 bases: TGTGCCAGCAGTCCGACATCCTACGAGCAGTACGTC.

The genes are TRBV5-1 and TRBJ2-4; D is perhaps TRBD1 (5 bases). Germline values: CDR1 SGHRS, CDR2 YFSETQ. The CDR3 is 13 amino acids. V shed 2 bases and J shed 8 bases, with 11 bases lying between them. This chain's CDR3 is CASSFQGVDIQYF. As DNA, the CDR3 is TGCGCCAGCAGCTTCCAGGGTGTAGACATTCAGTACTTC.

This clone came up many times. The chain uses TRBV29-1 and TRBJ2-7; D possibly corresponds to TRBD1 (7 bases). CDR1 is SQVTM, CDR2 ANQGSEA, per germline. The CDR3 extends over 13 amino acids. Trimming took off 6 bases at V and 5 bases at J, with 17 bases between the two ends. CDR3 nucleotide sequence: TGCAGCGTCGCTAGCCAGGGGGGCCACGAGCAGTACGTC. Translation gives CSVASQGGHEQYV.